This is a list of T cell receptor beta chains from one sample in a study of blood T cell repertoires in COVID-19. TCRdb keeps only in-frame clones here, not all; method: immunoSEQ multiplex PCR. Of about 130,000 clones listed, about 79% are singletons. Sequenced input: peripheral blood. The source is a woman of 80 years or more with acute or convalescent COVID-19. CDR3s include the opening cysteine and the closing phenylalanine or tryptophan. A D gene is named only where the DNA matches it firmly. Part of the rows lack a size; the others show once, few, many or a class for expanded clones.

J: TRBJ2-7; V: TRBV18; size: .; D: .; DNA: TGTGCCAGCTCACCCGATAACAGGGACAACGAGCAGTACTTC; CDR3: CASSPDNRDNEQYF
J: TRBJ1-2; V: TRBV28; size: .; D: .; DNA: TGTGCCAGCATCCCGAGCCGGGTAGGGGAAGGCTACACCTTC; CDR3: CASIPSRVGEGYTF
J: TRBJ2-1; V: TRBV7-9; size: .; D: .; DNA: TGTGCCAGCAGCTTCGGGGGTGGGTTTTACAATGAGCAGTTCTTC; CDR3: CASSFGGGFYNEQFF
J: TRBJ2-7; V: TRBV2; size: once; D: TRBD1; DNA: TGTGCCAGCAAAATCCGGGACAGGAACTCCTACGAGCAGTACTTC; CDR3: CASKIRDRNSYEQYF
J: TRBJ1-4; V: TRBV12-5; size: .; D: .; DNA: TGTGCTAGTGGTTTTCCCCAGGGTACAACTAATGAAAAACTGTTTTTT; CDR3: CASGFPQGTTNEKLFF
J: TRBJ1-2; V: TRBV12-3/TRBV12-4; size: .; D: TRBD1; DNA: TGTGCCAGCAGTCTGGGACAGGGGGCTGGCTACACCTTC; CDR3: CASSLGQGAGYTF
J: TRBJ1-5; V: TRBV19; size: .; D: TRBD1; DNA: TGTGCCAGTAGTGGGGACAGGGCTTATCAGCCCCAGCATTTT; CDR3: CASSGDRAYQPQHF
J: TRBJ2-7; V: TRBV12-5; size: .; D: .; DNA: TGTGCTAGTGGTTTGGCCCCTACCTACGAGCAGTACTTC; CDR3: CASGLAPTYEQYF
J: TRBJ1-1; V: TRBV27; size: .; D: TRBD1; DNA: TGTGCCAGCAGGGACAGGGGGCTTGGCACTGAAGCTTTCTTT; CDR3: CASRDRGLGTEAFF
J: TRBJ2-5; V: TRBV4-1; size: once; D: TRBD1; DNA: TGCGCCAGCAGCCAAGATCCCCCCCCGGACAGGTGGGGATGGGAGACCCAGTACTTC; CDR3: CASSQDPPPDRWGWETQYF
J: TRBJ1-1; V: TRBV18; size: .; D: TRBD1; DNA: TGTGCCAGCTTAGACAGGGCCACTGAAGCTTTCTTT; CDR3: CASLDRATEAFF
J: TRBJ1-1; V: TRBV3-1/TRBV3-2; size: .; D: .; DNA: TGTGCCAGCAGGTCCAGTGGGAACACTGAAGCTTTCTTT; CDR3: CASRSSGNTEAFF
J: TRBJ1-3; V: TRBV27; size: .; D: .; DNA: TGTGCCAGCAGTTTATTCGGCAGGGCGGGAAACACCATATATTTT; CDR3: CASSLFGRAGNTIYF
J: TRBJ1-2; V: TRBV2; size: few; D: TRBD1; DNA: TGTGCCAGCAGTGAAGGGACAGGGGATGGCTATGGCTACACCTTC; CDR3: CASSEGTGDGYGYTF
J: TRBJ2-7; V: TRBV29-1; size: few; D: .; DNA: TGCAGCGGGGCCTTATCACCCTACGAGCAGTACTTC; CDR3: CSGALSPYEQYF
J: TRBJ1-1; V: TRBV6-5; size: .; D: .; DNA: TGTGCCAGCAGTTCTCCCGGGACTGGGAGCACTTTCTTT; CDR3: CASSSPGTGSTFF
J: TRBJ2-1; V: TRBV19; size: .; D: TRBD2; DNA: TGTGCCAGTAGCGGTGCGTGGCGGGGGGGCAGTGAGCAGTTCTTC; CDR3: CASSGAWRGGSEQFF
J: TRBJ2-5; V: TRBV11-2; size: .; D: TRBD1; DNA: TGTGCCAGCAGCAGAGGGACAGGGGCTCAGGAGACCCAGTACTTC; CDR3: CASSRGTGAQETQYF
J: TRBJ2-1; V: TRBV18; size: .; D: .; DNA: TGTGCCAGCTCTCCTAGACAGGCGCAAGAAAATGAGCAGTTCTTC; CDR3: CASSPRQAQENEQFF
J: TRBJ1-4; V: TRBV9; size: few; D: TRBD1; DNA: TGTGCCAGCAGCGTCCTCAGCAGGGGGAATGAAAAACTGTTTTTT; CDR3: CASSVLSRGNEKLFF
J: TRBJ2-2; V: TRBV2; size: .; D: TRBD2; DNA: TGTGCCAGCAGCCCCTTGACTAGCGGGGGGGTGAAGACCGGGGAGCTGTTTTTT; CDR3: CASSPLTSGGVKTGELFF
J: TRBJ1-2; V: TRBV5-4; size: .; D: .; DNA: TGTGCCAGCAGCTCCTGGACAGAACACTATGGCTACACCTTC; CDR3: CASSSWTEHYGYTF
J: TRBJ2-5; V: TRBV25-1; size: .; D: .; DNA: TGTGCCAGCAGCTTCTCGGGTTCGGAGACCCAGTACTTC; CDR3: CASSFSGSETQYF
J: TRBJ2-1; V: TRBV5-1; size: .; D: TRBD2; DNA: TGCGCCAGCAGCTTGGTGGCGGGGGGGCCAAACAATGAGCAGTTCTTC; CDR3: CASSLVAGGPNNEQFF
J: TRBJ1-1; V: TRBV18; size: once; D: TRBD1; DNA: TGTGCCAGCTCACCTGGACAGGCGAACACTGAAGCTTTCTTT; CDR3: CASSPGQANTEAFF
J: TRBJ1-1; V: TRBV27; size: .; D: TRBD1; DNA: TGTGCCAGCAGTCCTCTTCTAAGGGGGCGTCTAGCTTTCTTT; CDR3: CASSPLLRGRLAFF
J: TRBJ1-4; V: TRBV3-1/TRBV3-2; size: .; D: TRBD1; DNA: TGTGCCAGCAGTTATAGGACAGGCTCTAATGAAAAACTGTTTTTT; CDR3: CASSYRTGSNEKLFF
J: TRBJ1-4; V: TRBV20-1; size: .; D: .; DNA: TGCAGTGCTAGTCTCACTGCAACTAATGAAAAACTGTTTTTT; CDR3: CSASLTATNEKLFF
J: TRBJ1-2; V: TRBV19; size: .; D: TRBD1; DNA: TGTGCCAGTAGTATCGGGGGACAGGGGGCCTATGGCTACACCTTC; CDR3: CASSIGGQGAYGYTF
J: TRBJ1-3; V: TRBV11-2; size: .; D: .; DNA: TGTGCCAGCAGCGAACGGGGGGCGCGAGGAAACACCATATATTTT; CDR3: CASSERGARGNTIYF
J: TRBJ1-5; V: TRBV6-5; size: .; D: .; DNA: TGTGCCAGCAGTTACCCCGCCGGGTATAGCAATCAGCCCCAGCATTTT; CDR3: CASSYPAGYSNQPQHF
J: TRBJ1-2; V: TRBV3-1/TRBV3-2; size: .; D: .; DNA: TGTGCCAGCAGCCAAGACCGGGGATCCTATGGCTACACCTTC; CDR3: CASSQDRGSYGYTF
J: TRBJ2-7; V: TRBV12-3/TRBV12-4; size: .; D: .; DNA: TGTGCCAGCAGTTTAGACAGCTCCTACGAGCAGTACTTC; CDR3: CASSLDSSYEQYF
J: TRBJ1-2; V: TRBV9; size: .; D: TRBD1; DNA: TGTGCCAGCAGCGTAGTTCCGGGACAGCAAGCCGCGGTCTATGGCTACACCTTC; CDR3: CASSVVPGQQAAVYGYTF
J: TRBJ1-2; V: TRBV9; size: few; D: .; DNA: TGTGCCAGCAGCGATCGACTAAATGGCTACACCTTC; CDR3: CASSDRLNGYTF
J: TRBJ2-3; V: TRBV5-1; size: .; D: TRBD1; DNA: TGCGCCAGCAGCCCGTGGACAGGCGTCACAGATACGCAGTATTTT; CDR3: CASSPWTGVTDTQYF
J: TRBJ1-1; V: TRBV28; size: .; D: .; DNA: TGTGCCAGCAGTTTATTGCGGGGCACGAACACTGAAGCTTTCTTT; CDR3: CASSLLRGTNTEAFF
J: TRBJ1-2; V: TRBV4-2; size: .; D: TRBD1; DNA: TGTGCCAGCAGCCAAGAACAAAGGGCAGGGGGGTATGGCTACACCTTC; CDR3: CASSQEQRAGGYGYTF
J: TRBJ1-6; V: TRBV9; size: .; D: TRBD1; DNA: TGTGCCAGCAGCGGAAGGACAGGGTTGGGTAATTCACCCCTCCACTTT; CDR3: CASSGRTGLGNSPLHF
J: TRBJ1-1; V: TRBV29-1; size: .; D: .; DNA: TGCAGTGCTTCCCAGGCCACTGAAGCTTTCTTT; CDR3: CSASQATEAFF
J: TRBJ2-5; V: TRBV24-1; size: .; D: TRBD2; DNA: TGTGCCACCAGTACTAGCGGGGAAGAGACCCAGTACTTC; CDR3: CATSTSGEETQYF
J: TRBJ1-5; V: TRBV2; size: .; D: .; DNA: TGTGCCAGCAGTCCTTGGATAGGGGCGGTCGGCCAGCCCCAGCATTTT; CDR3: CASSPWIGAVGQPQHF
J: TRBJ2-1; V: TRBV11-2; size: .; D: .; DNA: TGTGCCAGCAGCTCGGGGGAACGTCTGGGGAATGAGCAGTTCTTC; CDR3: CASSSGERLGNEQFF
J: TRBJ1-1; V: TRBV10-3; size: .; D: .; DNA: TGTGCCATCAGTGAGTCGGGCAGGGGCAACACTGAAGCTTTCTTT; CDR3: CAISESGRGNTEAFF
J: TRBJ1-5; V: TRBV5-6; size: .; D: TRBD1; DNA: TGTGCCAGCGGTAGACAGGGGATTCAGCCCCAGCATTTT; CDR3: CASGRQGIQPQHF
J: TRBJ1-6; V: TRBV7-8; size: .; D: .; DNA: TGTGCCAGCAGCTCCTTGAATTCACCCCTCCACTTT; CDR3: CASSSLNSPLHF